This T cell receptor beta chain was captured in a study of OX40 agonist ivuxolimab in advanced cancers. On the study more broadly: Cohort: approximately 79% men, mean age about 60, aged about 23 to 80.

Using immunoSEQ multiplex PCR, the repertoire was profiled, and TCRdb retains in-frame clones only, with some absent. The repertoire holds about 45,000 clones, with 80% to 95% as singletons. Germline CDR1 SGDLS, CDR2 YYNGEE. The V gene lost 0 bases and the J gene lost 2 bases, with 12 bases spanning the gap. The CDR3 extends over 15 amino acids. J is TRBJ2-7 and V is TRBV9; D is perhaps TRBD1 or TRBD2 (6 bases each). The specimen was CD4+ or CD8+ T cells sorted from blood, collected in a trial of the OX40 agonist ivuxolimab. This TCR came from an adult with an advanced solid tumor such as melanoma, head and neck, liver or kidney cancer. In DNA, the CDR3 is TGTGCCAGCAGCGTAGAGGGGGGCGCTACCTACGAGCAGTACTTC. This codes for CASSVEGGATYEQYF.